These T cell receptor beta chains were read from a single sample in a study of yellow fever vaccine responses in identical twins. TCRdb fed the RT-PCR reads into MiXCR, producing one record per CDR3 protein. Of approximately 33,000 distinct CDR3 sequences listed, about three fifths are singletons. The source material was T cells from blood (PBMCs), unsorted or a sorted subset (not recorded which), sampled before or after yellow fever vaccination (not recorded which). The receptors were gathered from a woman under 30 who received the yellow fever vaccine. Both conserved end residues are part of each CDR3. A D gene is named only where the DNA matches it firmly. The size entry is marked missing in some rows and otherwise reads once, few, many or a size class.

- | TRBJ2-1 | - | TRBV2 | TGTGCCAGCAGTGCGCTGGGGGTGAGGTCGCAGCAGTTCTTC | CASSALGVRSQQFF
- | TRBJ2-5 | - | TRBV12-1 | TGTGCCAGCAGCTTTTTCGACGGGCGAATGAAATGGACCCAGTACTTC | CASSFFDGRMKWTQYF
- | TRBJ2-5 | - | TRBV7-9 | TGTGCCAGCAGCTTACTCGCGGCCCAAGAGACCCAGTACTTC | CASSLLAAQETQYF
TRBD2 | TRBJ2-7 | - | TRBV7-9 | TGTGCCAGCAGCCCCCAGACTAGCGGGGCGACGGACTTC | CASSPQTSGATDF
- | TRBJ2-1 | - | TRBV19 | TGTGCCAGTAGTCCCACCTCAAGACTAGGCAATGAGCAGTTCTTC | CASSPTSRLGNEQFF
TRBD1 | TRBJ1-2 | - | TRBV15 | TGTGCCACCAGCAGAGGGATGAGTATGGGGACAGGCGCTAACTATGGCTACACCTTC | CATSRGMSMGTGANYGYTF
- | TRBJ2-1 | - | TRBV3-1 | TGTGCCAGCAGCCGGAACCCCTCGCGGGCGAACAATGAGCAGTTCTTC | CASSRNPSRANNEQFF
TRBD1 | TRBJ2-1 | - | TRBV15 | TGTGCCACCAGCCCGGGGACAGGGGGAGGAGAGCAGTTCTTC | CATSPGTGGGEQFF
- | TRBJ2-1 | few | TRBV29-1 | TGCAGCGTTGCCGGGGAGAGCTCCTACAATGAGCAGTTCTTC | CSVAGESSYNEQFF
TRBD1 | TRBJ1-1 | few | TRBV10-3 | TGTGCCATCGCCGGACAGGGGGAGACTGAAGCTTTCTTT | CAIAGQGETEAFF
TRBD1 | TRBJ2-5 | - | TRBV12-3/TRBV12-4 | TGTGCCAGCAGAAAGACAGGGGCACTGGAGACCCAGTACTTC | CASRKTGALETQYF
- | TRBJ1-6 | - | TRBV3-1 | TGTGCCAGCAGCCCAGGGCAAAATTCACCCCTCCACTTT | CASSPGQNSPLHF
TRBD2 | TRBJ2-2 | few | TRBV2 | TGTGCCAGCTCCCTTAGCGGGAGTGACACCGGGGAGCTGTTTTTT | CASSLSGSDTGELFF
- | TRBJ1-2 | - | TRBV3-1 | TGTGCCAGCAGTCACCCGGGGGGTGGCTACACCTTC | CASSHPGGGYTF
- | TRBJ2-1 | - | TRBV2 | TGTGCCAGCAGTGAAGCGGAATCCATCGCAAATGAGCAGTTCTTC | CASSEAESIANEQFF
- | TRBJ2-1 | - | TRBV3-1 | TGTGCCAGCAGCCAATTCGCTGTCAATGAGCAGTTCTTC | CASSQFAVNEQFF
TRBD2 | TRBJ2-1 | - | TRBV9 | TGTGCCAGCAGCGAGACTAGCGGGAGCTTTAATGAGCAGTTCTTC | CASSETSGSFNEQFF
- | TRBJ2-1 | few | TRBV14 | TGTGCCAGCAGCCGACGGGACACTTACAATGAGCAGTTCTTC | CASSRRDTYNEQFF
TRBD1 | TRBJ2-5 | - | TRBV6-5 | TGTGCCAGCAGTTTCGGGACAGGGAGTTCTCAAGAGACCCAGTACTTC | CASSFGTGSSQETQYF
- | TRBJ2-2 | - | TRBV12-3/TRBV12-4 | TGTGCCAGCAGTTTGGGCGGAGTAAACACCGGGGAGCTGTTTTTT | CASSLGGVNTGELFF
- | TRBJ1-1 | - | TRBV5-3 | TGTGCCAGCAGCTTGGGGGACGGAACCTTGAACACTGAAGCTTTCTTT | CASSLGDGTLNTEAFF
- | TRBJ2-7 | - | TRBV13 | TGTGCCAGCAGCTTCACAAGAAGGGCCGAGCAGTACTTC | CASSFTRRAEQYF
- | TRBJ1-4 | - | TRBV11-2 | TGTGCCAGCAGCTTAGTAATCGGGACTGTTAATGAAAAACTGTTTTTT | CASSLVIGTVNEKLFF
- | TRBJ2-3 | - | TRBV29-1 | TGCAGCGCTGACGGGAGCACAGATACGCAGTATTTT | CSADGSTDTQYF
- | TRBJ1-1 | - | TRBV12-3/TRBV12-4 | TGTGCCAGCAGTTTAGGGGGGTCCATGAACACTGAAGCTTTCTTT | CASSLGGSMNTEAFF
- | TRBJ2-7 | - | TRBV5-1 | TGCGCCAGCAGCTTGAGCGGCTACTACGAGCAGTACTTC | CASSLSGYYEQYF
- | TRBJ2-7 | - | TRBV11-2 | TGTGCCAGCAGCCTAGGGACAATCTACGAGCAGTACTTC | CASSLGTIYEQYF
- | TRBJ1-6 | few | TRBV19 | TGTGCCAGTAGTCCCAAGAATTCACCCCTCCACTTT | CASSPKNSPLHF
- | TRBJ1-2 | - | TRBV18 | TGTGCCAGCTCACCACCTTTCTTGAGGGAGGCTAACTATGGCTACACCTTC | CASSPPFLREANYGYTF
- | TRBJ1-1 | few | TRBV20-1 | TGCAGTGCTAGAGTCGACCCAAACACTGAAGCTTTCTTT | CSARVDPNTEAFF
TRBD2 | TRBJ2-1 | - | TRBV14 | TGTGCCAGCAGCCAAGAAAGGGTACTAGCGAGTGAGCAGTTCTTC | CASSQERVLASEQFF
- | TRBJ2-2 | - | TRBV7-3 | TGTGCCAGCAGCTTAAGCGGGTCGAACACCGGGGAGCTGTTTTTT | CASSLSGSNTGELFF
TRBD1 | TRBJ1-1 | - | TRBV10-3 | TGTGCCATCACCTCAGGGGGCTACATGAACACTGAAGCTTTCTTT | CAITSGGYMNTEAFF
- | TRBJ2-4 | - | TRBV15 | TGTGCCACCAGCAGAGGGCGAGGAGGGGGATTCCAAAACATTCAGTACTTC | CATSRGRGGGFQNIQYF
- | TRBJ2-2 | - | TRBV3-1 | TGTGCCAGCAGCCAATGGTCTAGCTCCGGCGGGGAGCTGTTTTTT | CASSQWSSSGGELFF
TRBD1 | TRBJ1-2 | few | TRBV28 | TGTGCCAGCAGTTTAGGGACAGGGAAATATGGCTACACCTTC | CASSLGTGKYGYTF
TRBD1 | TRBJ1-1 | - | TRBV6-2/TRBV6-3 | TGTGCCAGCAGGAGGACAGGGAACACTGAAGCTTTCTTT | CASRRTGNTEAFF
- | TRBJ2-1 | once | TRBV20-1 | TGCAGTGCTAGAGAGACTAGGGGCCAGTTCTTC | CSARETRGQFF
TRBD1 | TRBJ2-7 | - | TRBV20-1 | TGCAGTGCTAGACGTGGGACAGGACAGGAGTTC | CSARRGTGQEF
TRBD1 | TRBJ2-1 | - | TRBV10-1 | TGCGCCAGCTCGGGACAGAAATACAATGAGCAGTTCTTC | CASSGQKYNEQFF